Presented here are 6 T cell receptor beta chains from one specimen sequenced in a study of shared clonotypes between healthy human individuals. Profiling relied on immunoSEQ multiplex PCR, and the TCRdb table lists in-frame clones only, not all of them. The profile shows about 1.1 million clones, 70% to 80% of them singletons. Sequenced material: memory CD4+ T cells from PBMCs. Subset: CD45RA-negative fraction. Every receptor here comes from a man between 18 and 29 years old in good health. Some clones in this sample may be carry-over from other donors' samples.

The rearrangement uses TRBV6-1 and TRBJ2-1, with 7 bases identical to TRBD1. Losses at the gene ends were 9 bases for V and 0 bases for J; bases not matched to a gene: 5. From germline, CDR1 is MNHNS and CDR2 SASEGT. The CDR3 is 14 residues long. Written as DNA, the CDR3 is TGTGCCAGTGTACAGGGGCACTCCTACAATGAGCAGTTCTTC. Its protein product is CASVQGHSYNEQFF.

This clone was seen only a few times. This rearrangement joins TRBV20-1 to TRBJ2-3; D ambiguous. Germline CDR1 is DFQATT and CDR2 is SNEGSKA (reference sequence). There are 11 residues in the CDR3. The V end lost 7 bases, the J end lost 0 bases, and 5 bases lay between the germline ends. The CDR3 here is CSVRSTDTQYF. The DNA of the CDR3 is TGCAGTGTCAGGAGCACAGATACGCAGTATTTT.

CDR3 coding DNA: TGTGCCAGCAGTTCCCCTTTAGGGGGCTTGGCTGAAAAACTGTTTTTT. Protein sequence: CASSSPLGGLAEKLFF. This chain links TRBV28 with TRBJ1-4; the match to TRBD1 covers 7 bases. This CDR3 is built from 16 residues. V shed 4 bases, J shed 7 bases, and the junction held 12 bases outside the gene matches. Germline V gene lookup returns CDR1 MDHEN and CDR2 SYDVKM.

The genes are TRBV7-2 and TRBJ2-5; D is possibly TRBD2 (6 bases). Germline CDR1 SGHTA, CDR2 FQGNSA. Trimming removed 5 bases from V and 2 bases from J, with 18 bases in between. CDR3 length equals 16 residues. The DNA of the CDR3 is TGTGCCAGCAGCCCGGTGGGACTTTTATTTCAAGAGACCCAGTACTTC. Translating it yields CASSPVGLLFQETQYF.

The rearrangement links TRBV7-8 to TRBJ1-6, with D unresolved. V dropped 1 base and J dropped 10 bases, with 2 bases sitting between them. The CDR3 has 11 amino acids. The germline CDR1 and CDR2 sequences are SGHVS and FQNEAQ. The CDR3 sequence: CASSLESPLHF. The CDR3 DNA reads as TGTGCCAGCAGCTTAGAATCACCCCTCCACTTT.

The genes are TRBV28 and TRBJ2-7, with TRBD2 matching 7 bases. The CDR3 consists of 15 residues. J gave up 3 bases and V 6 bases, and 11 bases lay outside the gene matches. CDR1 is MDHEN, CDR2 SYDVKM, per germline. CDR3 residues: CASRLTGTTNYEQYF. DNA for the CDR3: TGTGCCAGCAGGCTCACCGGGACTACTAACTACGAGCAGTACTTC.